This entry describes one T cell receptor (beta chain). The antigen is not known. The sample is drawn from a study of OX40 agonist ivuxolimab in advanced cancers. Study-wide background: Patients received ivuxolimab, an agonistic anti-OX40 (CD134) antibody. Three patients got partial responses; one had hepatocellular carcinoma and two had cutaneous melanoma. The study, taken as a whole, reports: On average, CD8+ T cells had more expanded clones than CD4+.

This CDR3 contains 17 residues. The germline V gene has CDR1 MNHNS and CDR2 SASEGT. V lost 2 bases, J lost 2 bases, and 18 bases lay in between. Sequenced by immunoSEQ multiplex PCR; TCRdb stores in-frame clones only, minus some. The sample gives about 24,000 clones, approximately 85% of which show up once; 16% is in the top ten. Individuals having autoimmune disease history or systemic immunosuppression were not enrolled. The receptor was isolated from an adult with an advanced solid tumor such as melanoma, head and neck, liver or kidney cancer. The sequenced sample was CD4+ or CD8+ T cells sorted from blood, obtained in a trial of the OX40 agonist ivuxolimab. The chain combines TRBV6-1 with TRBJ1-2; the D gene is possibly TRBD1 (5 bases). The CDR3: CASSEISGTPRNYGYTF. For the CDR3, the DNA is TGTGCCAGCAGTGAAATTTCCGGGACCCCGAGGAACTATGGCTACACCTTC.